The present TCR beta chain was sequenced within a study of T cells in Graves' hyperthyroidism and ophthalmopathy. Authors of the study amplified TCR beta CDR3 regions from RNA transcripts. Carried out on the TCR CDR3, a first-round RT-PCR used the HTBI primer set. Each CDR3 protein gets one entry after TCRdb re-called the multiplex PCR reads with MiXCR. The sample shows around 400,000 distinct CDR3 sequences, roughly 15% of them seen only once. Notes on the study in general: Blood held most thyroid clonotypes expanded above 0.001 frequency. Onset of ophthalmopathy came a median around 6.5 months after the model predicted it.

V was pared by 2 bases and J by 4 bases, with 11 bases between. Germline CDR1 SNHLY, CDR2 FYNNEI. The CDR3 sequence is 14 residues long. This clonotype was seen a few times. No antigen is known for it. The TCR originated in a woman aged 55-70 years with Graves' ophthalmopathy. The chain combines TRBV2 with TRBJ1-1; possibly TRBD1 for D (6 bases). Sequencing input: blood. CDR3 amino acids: CASSERGGSTEAFF. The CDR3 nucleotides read TGTGCCAGCAGTGAAAGAGGGGGGTCCACTGAAGCTTTCTTT.